Listed here are 24 T cell receptor beta chains from one sample, sequenced in a study of cytomegalovirus exposure and HLA in healthy donors. The PCR ran on 60 Vbeta and 13 Jbeta primers. Only in-frame clones appear in the TCRdb table, and some are missing; sequencing was by immunoSEQ multiplex PCR. The sample contains around 190,000 clones, about 86% of which appear only once. The sequenced sample consisted of PBMCs. These receptors were collected from a man aged 40-49 years in good health and CMV-seropositive.

The table lists this clone with many counts. V is TRBV11-2 and J is TRBJ1-1, with a tentative D call TRBD1 (5 bases). The CDR3 runs to 14 residues. Germline V gene sequence: CDR1 SGHAT, CDR2 FQNNGV. Trimming removed 6 bases at V and 5 bases at J, with 16 bases between. Here the CDR3 reads CASRGLPRVTEAFF. The CDR3 nucleotides are TGTGCCAGCAGGGGACTGCCGCGGGTGACTGAAGCTTTCTTT.

This chain links TRBV11-2 with TRBJ1-3, with D uncertain. Germline CDR1 reads SGHAT; CDR2 reads FQNNGV. Deletions cut 5 bases from V and 3 bases from J, with 14 bases between. The CDR3 covers 15 residues. The CDR3 sequence: CASSRGRGGGNTIYF. The CDR3 coding sequence is TGTGCCAGCAGCCGAGGACGGGGAGGTGGAAACACCATATATTTT.

The sample holds a few counts of this clone. The chain uses TRBV15 and TRBJ2-7; D is possibly TRBD2 (5 bases). The germline V gene has CDR1 LNHNV and CDR2 YYDKDF (reference sequence). This CDR3 comprises 13 residues. Trimming removed 0 bases from V and 4 bases from J, with 7 bases in between. This CDR3 is CATSRDPGYEQYF. The CDR3 DNA is TGTGCCACCAGCAGAGATCCGGGGTACGAGCAGTACTTC. The variable domain in full, completed from reference TRBV15 and TRBJ2-7, reads DAMVIQNPRYQVTQFGKPVTLSCSQTLNHNVMYWYQQKSSQAPKLLFHYYDKDFNNEADTPDNFQSRRPNTSFCFLDIRSPGLGDTAMYLCATSRDPGYEQYFGPGTRLTVT.

V gene TRBV16 combines with J gene TRBJ2-7; D is undetermined. This CDR3 region has 12 residues. The V gene lost 1 base and the J gene lost 4 bases, with 5 bases spanning the gap. From germline, CDR1 is KGHSY and CDR2 FQNENV. CDR3 sequence reads: CASSQFQYEQYF. The CDR3 DNA follows: TGTGCCAGCAGCCAATTTCAGTACGAGCAGTACTTC.

This clone is medium-sized in the sample. The V gene is TRBV6-6, the J gene TRBJ2-1; 10 bases fit TRBD2. V shed 3 bases, J shed 4 bases, and the junction held 6 bases outside the gene matches. This CDR3 has 16 amino acids. The germline V gene encodes CDR1 MNHNY and CDR2 SVGAGI (reference sequence). This CDR3 reads CASSYEGTSVYNEQFF. For the CDR3, the DNA is TGTGCCAGCAGTTATGAGGGGACTAGCGTTTACAATGAGCAGTTCTTC.

The gene calls are TRBV5-1 and TRBJ2-2; D remains ambiguous. Deletions cut 3 bases from V and 7 bases from J, with 7 bases between. The germline gives CDR1 SGHRS, CDR2 YFSETQ. The CDR3 covers 12 residues. CDR3 sequence (DNA): TGCGCCAGCAGCTATTCCAACGGGGAGCTGTTTTTT. This codes for CASSYSNGELFF.

V usage is TRBV6-1 and J usage is TRBJ1-1; D is possibly TRBD1 (5 bases). The germline gives CDR1 MNHNS, CDR2 SASEGT. The CDR3 has 15 amino acids. Trimming stripped 1 base from V and 8 bases from J, with 17 bases between. The DNA of the CDR3 is TGTGCCAGCAGTGAAGTTGGGACTGAGTTAAGGGAAGCTTTCTTT. It encodes CASSEVGTELREAFF.

This clone was picked up a small number of times. The chain combines TRBV19 with TRBJ2-3; 10 bases are shared with TRBD1. Germline assignment: CDR1 LNHDA and CDR2 SQIVND (reference sequence). There are 16 residues in the CDR3. The trim removed 3 bases at V and 0 bases at J, leaving 3 bases unmatched. CDR3 residues: CASSMGQGTSTDTQYF. CDR3 DNA: TGTGCCAGTAGTATGGGACAGGGGACTAGCACAGATACGCAGTATTTT.

The rearrangement joins TRBV28 to TRBJ1-2; perhaps TRBD1 as D (6 bases). CDR1 and CDR2 from the germline V gene are MDHEN and SYDVKM. The germline V and J ends were trimmed by 2 bases and 8 bases, with 9 bases remaining between them. This CDR3 is 12 amino acids long. CDR3: CASSLGGAGYTF. In DNA, the CDR3 is TGTGCCAGCAGTTTAGGGGGGGCGGGCTACACCTTC.

The rearrangement joins TRBV27 to TRBJ1-1; 7 nucleotides align to TRBD1. The germline gives CDR1 MNHEY, CDR2 SMNVEV (reference sequence). V lost 4 bases and J lost 5; bases outside the gene matches: 10. The CDR3 is 15 residues long. The CDR3 nucleotides read TGTGCCAGCAGTTGGGACAGCCCACCTGGGACTGAAGCTTTCTTT. Translating gives CASSWDSPPGTEAFF.

V gene TRBV29-1 combines with J gene TRBJ2-4, with 7 bases aligning to TRBD2. CDR3 length: 15 residues. Germline-derived CDR1 and CDR2 are SQVTM and ANQGSEA. V shed 1 base and J 0 bases; nucleotides not matched to a gene: 3. CDR3 bases: TGCAGCGTTGAAGGGCGCGGGGGAGCCAAAAACATTCAGTACTTC. This codes for CSVEGRGGAKNIQYF.

The J gene is TRBJ1-3, the V gene TRBV6-5; D is ambiguous. The CDR3 is 14 residues long. Per the germline V gene, CDR1 is MNHEY and CDR2 is SVGAGI. Trimming shortened V by 7 bases and J by 0 bases, and 10 bases separated the two germline ends. The CDR3 is CASTTISSGNTIYF. DNA for the CDR3: TGTGCCAGCACCACCATCAGCTCTGGAAACACCATATATTTT.

The rearrangement uses TRBV28 and TRBJ2-3; D perhaps matches TRBD2 (5 bases). Trimming took off 5 bases at V and 0 bases at J, with 9 bases between the two ends. Germline lookup yields CDR1 MDHEN and CDR2 SYDVKM. The CDR3 has 14 amino acids. The CDR3 bases are TGTGCCAGCAGTCGACGGGAAAGCACAGATACGCAGTATTTT. It yields the protein CASSRRESTDTQYF.

The CDR3 sequence is CASSRDRGRQSNEKLFF. DNA for the CDR3: TGCGCCAGCAGCCGGGACAGGGGGCGGCAATCTAATGAAAAACTGTTTTTT. The rearrangement uses TRBV5-1 and TRBJ1-4; 12 bases fit TRBD1. The length of the CDR3 is 17 residues. The V and J ends lost 4 bases and 3 bases, in that order; junction bases with no gene match: 7. CDR1 SGHRS and CDR2 YFSETQ come from the germline V gene.

This sequence joins TRBV6-5 and TRBJ1-2; 10 nucleotides align to TRBD1. CDR1 is MNHEY and CDR2 is SVGAGI in the germline V gene. The CDR3 is 15 residues long. With V trimmed by 6 bases and J by 6 bases, 10 bases remained unmatched. The CDR3, as DNA: TGTGCCAGCAGGACGCCGGAGACAGGGGGCGATGGCTACACCTTC. Translation gives CASRTPETGGDGYTF.

The gene calls are TRBV18 and TRBJ1-4, with a possible D match to TRBD1 (6 bases). The CDR3 is 14 residues long. Germline V gene data show CDR1 as KGHSH and CDR2 as LQKENI. V was clipped by 3 bases and J by 5 bases, with 10 bases between them. CDR3 residues: CASSPLGANEKLFF. CDR3 sequence (DNA): TGTGCCAGCTCACCGTTGGGGGCAAATGAAAAACTGTTTTTT.

A few counts support this clone. The chain has TRBV29-1 and TRBJ1-2; 7 bases are a match to TRBD1. The CDR3 covers 13 residues. CDR1 and CDR2 from the germline V gene are SQVTM and ANQGSEA. V trimming: 3 bases; J trimming: 7 bases; junction bases outside the gene matches: 8. The CDR3 sequence is CSVDETGQAGYTF. CDR3 coding DNA: TGCAGCGTTGATGAGACCGGACAGGCTGGCTACACCTTC.

This clone was seen just once. This chain links TRBV19 with TRBJ1-3; 8 nucleotides match TRBD1. CDR3 length equals 17 residues. The V segment lost 5 bases and the J segment 0 bases; nucleotides outside the gene matches: 9. Per the germline V gene, CDR1 is LNHDA and CDR2 is SQIVND (reference sequence). The CDR3 region has the DNA TGTGCCAGTAGTTCTAAGGGACAGGAGAACTCTGGAAACACCATATATTTT. This sequence encodes CASSSKGQENSGNTIYF.

The V gene is TRBV5-8, the J gene TRBJ2-1, with D possibly TRBD1 on 5 matching bases. The CDR3 loop spans 16 amino acids. Germline values: CDR1 SGHTS, CDR2 YDEGEE. Between the trimmed V and J ends, which lost 6 bases and 8 bases, there was a span of 24 bases. The CDR3 DNA follows: TGTGCCAGCACCCAGGGCTCGCTTCCCCATGGGGATGAGCAGTTCTTC. Residues: CASTQGSLPHGDEQFF.

This clone was detected only a few times. The chain employs TRBV19 and TRBJ1-5; 9 nucleotides align to TRBD1. The CDR3 is 15 amino acids. Looked up from germline, CDR1 is LNHDA and CDR2 is SQIVND (reference sequence). Trimming at V came to 5 bases and at J to 5 bases, leaving 7 bases not matched to a gene. The CDR3, as DNA: TGTGCCAGTAGTGACAGGGGGGGGGTTGATCAGCCCCAGCATTTT. This sequence encodes CASSDRGGVDQPQHF.

The gene calls are TRBV7-2 and TRBJ2-1, with 10 bases lining up with TRBD1. The V and J ends lost 6 bases and 9 bases, in that order; junction bases with no gene match: 11. The CDR3 has 15 amino acids. Per the germline V gene, CDR1 is SGHTA and CDR2 is FQGNSA. The CDR3 region has the DNA TGTGCCAGCAGACGACAGGGGGCGGAAATCGGTGAGCAGTTCTTC. Protein: CASRRQGAEIGEQFF.

Turning to this clone: In the same sample, other DNA sequences code for this CDR3. V gene TRBV11-2 combines with J gene TRBJ2-5; 10 nucleotides agree with TRBD2. J gave up 4 bases and V 4 bases, and 6 bases lay outside the gene matches. The CDR3 spans 15 residues. Germline lookup yields CDR1 SGHAT and CDR2 FQNNGV. The CDR3 region is CASSSLAGAGETQYF. The CDR3 coding sequence is TGTGCCAGCAGCTCGCTAGCGGGAGCAGGAGAGACCCAGTACTTC.

This chain uses TRBV14 with TRBJ2-7, with D perhaps matching TRBD2 (5 bases). Trimming shortened V by 1 base and J by 2 bases, and 9 bases separated the two germline ends. Germline CDR1 and CDR2: SGHDN and FVKESK. CDR3 size: 14 residues. CDR3 in DNA: TGTGCCAGCAGCCAAGCGTTACTAGCCTACGAGCAGTACTTC. Protein: CASSQALLAYEQYF.

The J gene is TRBJ2-7, the V gene TRBV19; maybe TRBD2 (6 bases). CDR1 is LNHDA, CDR2 SQIVND, per germline (reference sequence). V was clipped by 4 bases and J by 5 bases, with 21 bases between them. The CDR3 has 16 residues. CDR3 sequence (DNA): TGTGCCAGTAGTAAGTTTGGGCAGGGTGGAGGGAACGAGCAGTACTTC. This gives the protein CASSKFGQGGGNEQYF.